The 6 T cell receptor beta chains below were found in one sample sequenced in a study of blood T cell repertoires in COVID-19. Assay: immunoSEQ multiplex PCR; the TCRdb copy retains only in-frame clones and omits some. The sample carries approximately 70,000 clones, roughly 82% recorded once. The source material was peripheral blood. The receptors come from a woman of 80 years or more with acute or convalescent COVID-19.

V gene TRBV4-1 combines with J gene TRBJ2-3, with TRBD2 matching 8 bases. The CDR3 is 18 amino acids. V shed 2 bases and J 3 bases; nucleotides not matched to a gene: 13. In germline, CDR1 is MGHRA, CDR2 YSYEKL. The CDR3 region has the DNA TGCGCCAGCAGCCAACGTAGCGGGGCAATAGCTAGGACAGATACGCAGTATTTT. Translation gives CASSQRSGAIARTDTQYF.

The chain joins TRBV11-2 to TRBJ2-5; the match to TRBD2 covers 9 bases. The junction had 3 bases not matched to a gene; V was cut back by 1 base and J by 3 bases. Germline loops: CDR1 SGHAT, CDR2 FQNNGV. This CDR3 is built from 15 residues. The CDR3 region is CASSLGSSGKETQYF. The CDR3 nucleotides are TGTGCCAGCAGCTTAGGGTCTAGCGGGAAAGAGACCCAGTACTTC.

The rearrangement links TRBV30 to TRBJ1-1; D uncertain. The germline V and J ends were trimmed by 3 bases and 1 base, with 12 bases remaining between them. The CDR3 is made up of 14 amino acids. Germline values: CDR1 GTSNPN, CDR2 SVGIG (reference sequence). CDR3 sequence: CAWRFRGRNTEAFF. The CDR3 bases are TGTGCCTGGAGGTTCCGTGGCCGGAACACTGAAGCTTTCTTT.

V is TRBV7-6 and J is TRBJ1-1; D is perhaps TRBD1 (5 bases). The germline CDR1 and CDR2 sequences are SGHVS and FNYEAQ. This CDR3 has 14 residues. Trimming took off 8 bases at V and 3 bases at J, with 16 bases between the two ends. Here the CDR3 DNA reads TGTGCCAGCGGTGGGGCGAATCCGGACACTGAAGCTTTCTTT. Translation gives CASGGANPDTEAFF. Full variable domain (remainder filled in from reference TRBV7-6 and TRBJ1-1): GAGVSQSPRYKVTKRGQDVALRCDPISGHVSLYWYRQALGQGPEFLTYFNYEAQQDKSGLPNDRFSAERPEGSISTLTIQRTEQRDSAMYRCASGGANPDTEAFFGQGTRLTVV.

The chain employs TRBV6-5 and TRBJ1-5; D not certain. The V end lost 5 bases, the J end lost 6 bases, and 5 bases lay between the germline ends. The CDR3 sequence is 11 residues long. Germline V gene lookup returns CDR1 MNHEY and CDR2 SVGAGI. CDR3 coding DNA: TGTGCCAGCAGTCCATTTCAGCCCCAGCATTTT. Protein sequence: CASSPFQPQHF.

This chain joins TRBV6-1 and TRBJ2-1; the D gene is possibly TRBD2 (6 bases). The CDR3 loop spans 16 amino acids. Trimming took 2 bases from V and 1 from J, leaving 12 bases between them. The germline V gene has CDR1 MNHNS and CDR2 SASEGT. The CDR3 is CASSEFIGRSYNEQFF. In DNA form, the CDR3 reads TGTGCCAGCAGTGAATTTATCGGGAGATCCTACAATGAGCAGTTCTTC.